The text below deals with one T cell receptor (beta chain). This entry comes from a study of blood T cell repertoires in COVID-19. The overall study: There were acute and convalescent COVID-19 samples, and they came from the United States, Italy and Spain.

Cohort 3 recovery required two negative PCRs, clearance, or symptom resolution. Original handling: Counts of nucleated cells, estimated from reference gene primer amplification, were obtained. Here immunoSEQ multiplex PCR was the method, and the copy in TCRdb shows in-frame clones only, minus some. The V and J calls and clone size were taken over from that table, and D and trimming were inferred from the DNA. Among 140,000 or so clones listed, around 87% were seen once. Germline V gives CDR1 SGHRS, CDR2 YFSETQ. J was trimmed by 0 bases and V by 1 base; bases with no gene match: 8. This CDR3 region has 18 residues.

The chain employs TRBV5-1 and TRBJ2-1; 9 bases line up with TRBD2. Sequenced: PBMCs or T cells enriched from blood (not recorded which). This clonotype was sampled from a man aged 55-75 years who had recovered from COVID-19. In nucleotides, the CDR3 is TGCGCCAGCAGCTTGAGCGGGGGGTTCCCTAGCTCCTACAATGAGCAGTTCTTC. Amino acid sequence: CASSLSGGFPSSYNEQFF.